This note documents a single TCR beta chain sequence. The antigen remains undetermined. This sample stems from a study of PD-L1 blockade in urothelial cancer. Overall study: Patients took up atezolizumab at some point between 2014 and 2015 at 1,200 mg intravenously every 3 weeks. Counts from blood samples showed a median of around 150,000 T cells. Study outcomes and limitations: Larger 3-week expansion of tumor-associated blood clones was seen in durable-benefit patients.

Stated time point: peripheral blood 6 weeks after treatment start. The study collected 1 to 8 samples per patient, pretreatment and on-treatment. Profiled with immunoSEQ multiplex PCR; TCRdb holds only in-frame clones, not every one. The sample lists 120,000 or so clones; about 83% were seen once. This CDR3 comprises 14 residues. Germline V gene sequence: CDR1 LNHDA, CDR2 SQIVND (reference sequence). V was shortened by 5 bases and J by 2 bases, with 11 bases between the two germline ends. The receptor was derived from a middle-aged man with urothelial cancer. The sequenced sample was PBMCs, obtained around atezolizumab (anti-PD-L1) treatment. This chain uses TRBV19 with TRBJ2-3; D is uncertain. The CDR3 loop is CASSLSAHTDTQYF. The DNA for the CDR3 is TGTGCCAGTAGTCTAAGCGCGCACACAGATACGCAGTATTTT.